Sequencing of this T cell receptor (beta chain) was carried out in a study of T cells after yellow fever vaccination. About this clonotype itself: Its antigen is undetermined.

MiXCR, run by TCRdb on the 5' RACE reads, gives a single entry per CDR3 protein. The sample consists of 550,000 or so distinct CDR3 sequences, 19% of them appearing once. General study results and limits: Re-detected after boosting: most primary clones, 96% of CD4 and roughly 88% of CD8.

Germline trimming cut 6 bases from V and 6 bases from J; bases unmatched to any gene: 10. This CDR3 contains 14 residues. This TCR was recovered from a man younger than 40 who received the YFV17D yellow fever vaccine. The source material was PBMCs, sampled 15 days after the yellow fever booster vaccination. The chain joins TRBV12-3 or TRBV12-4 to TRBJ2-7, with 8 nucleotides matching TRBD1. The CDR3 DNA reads TGTGCCAGCAGCTACATACAGGGGGGTACCGAGCAGTACTTC. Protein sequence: CASSYIQGGTEQYF.